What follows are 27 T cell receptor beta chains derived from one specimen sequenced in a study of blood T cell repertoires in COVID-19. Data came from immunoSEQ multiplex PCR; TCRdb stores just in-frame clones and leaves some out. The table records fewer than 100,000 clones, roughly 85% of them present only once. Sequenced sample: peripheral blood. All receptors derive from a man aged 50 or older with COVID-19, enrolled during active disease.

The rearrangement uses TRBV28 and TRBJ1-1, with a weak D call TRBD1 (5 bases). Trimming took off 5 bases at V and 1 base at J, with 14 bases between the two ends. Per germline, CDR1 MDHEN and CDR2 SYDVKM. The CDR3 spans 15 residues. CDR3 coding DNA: TGTGCCAGCAGTCCTCCCGGGGGACGGAACACTGAAGCTTTCTTT. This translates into CASSPPGGRNTEAFF.

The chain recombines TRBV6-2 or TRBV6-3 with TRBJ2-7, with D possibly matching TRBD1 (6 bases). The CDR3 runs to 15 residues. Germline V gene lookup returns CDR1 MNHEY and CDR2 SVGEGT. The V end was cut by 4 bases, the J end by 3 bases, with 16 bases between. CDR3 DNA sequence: TGTGCCAGCAGTTCGCGAGGCAGGGGAGTCTACGAGCAGTACTTC. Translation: CASSSRGRGVYEQYF.

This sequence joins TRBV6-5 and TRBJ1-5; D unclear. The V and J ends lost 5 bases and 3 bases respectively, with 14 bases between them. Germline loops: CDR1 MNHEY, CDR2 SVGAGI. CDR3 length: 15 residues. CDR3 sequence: CASSPSAAFNQPQHF. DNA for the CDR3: TGTGCCAGCAGTCCTTCCGCGGCCTTCAATCAGCCCCAGCATTTT.

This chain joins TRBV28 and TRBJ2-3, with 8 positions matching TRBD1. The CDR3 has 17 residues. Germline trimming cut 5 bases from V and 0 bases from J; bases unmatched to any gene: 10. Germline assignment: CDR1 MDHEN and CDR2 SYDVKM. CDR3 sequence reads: CASSPMGGQGSTDTQYF. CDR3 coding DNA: TGTGCCAGCAGTCCCATGGGCGGACAGGGTAGCACAGATACGCAGTATTTT.

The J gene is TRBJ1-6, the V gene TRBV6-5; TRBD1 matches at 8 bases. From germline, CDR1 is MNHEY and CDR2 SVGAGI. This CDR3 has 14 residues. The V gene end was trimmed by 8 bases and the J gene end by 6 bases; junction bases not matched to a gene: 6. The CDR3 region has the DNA TGTGCCAGCGGGTTGACAGGGGTTAATTCACCCCTCCACTTT. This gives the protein CASGLTGVNSPLHF.

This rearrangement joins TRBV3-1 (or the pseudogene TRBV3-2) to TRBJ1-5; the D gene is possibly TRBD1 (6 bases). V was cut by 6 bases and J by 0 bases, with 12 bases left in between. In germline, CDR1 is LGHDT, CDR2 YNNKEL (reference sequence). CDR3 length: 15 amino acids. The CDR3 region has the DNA TGTGCCAGCAGGGACAGTCTATATAGCAATCAGCCCCAGCATTTT. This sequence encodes CASRDSLYSNQPQHF.

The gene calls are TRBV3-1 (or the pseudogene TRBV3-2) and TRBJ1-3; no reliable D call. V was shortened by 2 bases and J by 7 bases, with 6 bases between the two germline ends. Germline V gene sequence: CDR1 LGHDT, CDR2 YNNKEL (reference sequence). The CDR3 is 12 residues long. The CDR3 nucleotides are TGTGCCAGCAGCCAATCGGGGAACACCATATATTTT. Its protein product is CASSQSGNTIYF.

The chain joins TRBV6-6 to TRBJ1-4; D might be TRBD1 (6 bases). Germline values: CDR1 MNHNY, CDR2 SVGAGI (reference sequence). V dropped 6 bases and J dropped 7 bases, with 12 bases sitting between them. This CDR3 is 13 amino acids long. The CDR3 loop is CASSRGTGEKLFF. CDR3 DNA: TGTGCCAGCAGCAGGGGAACGGGTGAAAAACTGTTTTTT.

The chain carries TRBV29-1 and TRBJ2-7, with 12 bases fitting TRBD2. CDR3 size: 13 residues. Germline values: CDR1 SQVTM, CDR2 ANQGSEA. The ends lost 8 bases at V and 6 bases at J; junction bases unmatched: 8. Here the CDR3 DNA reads TGCAGCACACGACTAGCGGGAGAAGGCGAGCAGTACTTC. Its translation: CSTRLAGEGEQYF.

CDR3: CASSLTGQASNEKLFF. The DNA for the CDR3 is TGTGCCAGCAGTCTAACGGGACAGGCCTCTAATGAAAAACTGTTTTTT. The genes are TRBV27 and TRBJ1-4, with 8 nucleotides matching TRBD1. Germline trimming cut 5 bases from V and 3 bases from J; bases unmatched to any gene: 8. The CDR3 is made up of 16 amino acids. The germline gives CDR1 MNHEY, CDR2 SMNVEV (reference sequence).

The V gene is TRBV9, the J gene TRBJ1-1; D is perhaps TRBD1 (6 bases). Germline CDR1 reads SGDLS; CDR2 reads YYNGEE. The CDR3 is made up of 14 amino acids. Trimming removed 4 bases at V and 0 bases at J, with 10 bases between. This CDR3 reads CASSQGTLNTEAFF. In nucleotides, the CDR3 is TGTGCCAGCAGCCAGGGGACATTGAACACTGAAGCTTTCTTT.

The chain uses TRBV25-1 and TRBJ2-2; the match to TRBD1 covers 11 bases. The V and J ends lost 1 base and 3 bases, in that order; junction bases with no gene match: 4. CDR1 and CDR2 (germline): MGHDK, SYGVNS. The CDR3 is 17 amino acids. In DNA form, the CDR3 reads TGTGCCAGCAGTGAATTCGGACAGGGGGCGGACACCGGGGAGCTGTTTTTT. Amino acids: CASSEFGQGADTGELFF.

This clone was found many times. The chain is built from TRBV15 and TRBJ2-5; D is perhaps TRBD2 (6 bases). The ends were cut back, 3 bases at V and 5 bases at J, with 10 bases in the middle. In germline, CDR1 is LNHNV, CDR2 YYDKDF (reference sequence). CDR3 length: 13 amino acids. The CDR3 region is CATSSYGGETQYF. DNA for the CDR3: TGTGCCACCAGCAGTTATGGGGGGGAGACCCAGTACTTC.

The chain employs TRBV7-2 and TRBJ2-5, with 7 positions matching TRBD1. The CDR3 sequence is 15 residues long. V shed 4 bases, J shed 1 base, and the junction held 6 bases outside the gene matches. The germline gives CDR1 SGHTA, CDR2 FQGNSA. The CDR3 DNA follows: TGTGCCAGCAGCTCCAGGGGGTGGGGCCAAGAGACCCAGTACTTC. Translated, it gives CASSSRGWGQETQYF.

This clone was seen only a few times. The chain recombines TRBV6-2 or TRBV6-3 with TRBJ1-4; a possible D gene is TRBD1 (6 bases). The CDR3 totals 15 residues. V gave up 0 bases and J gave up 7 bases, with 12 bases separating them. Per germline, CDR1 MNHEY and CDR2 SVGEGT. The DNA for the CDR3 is TGTGCCAGCAGTTACTCTCGACAGGATATTGAAAAACTGTTTTTT. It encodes CASSYSRQDIEKLFF.

The CDR3 coding sequence is TGTGCCAGCGCTAGGGGTTTTGACACTGAAGCTTTCTTT. It codes for CASARGFDTEAFF. The V call is TRBV6-5, the J call TRBJ1-1; TRBD1 is a possible D gene (5 bases). V shed 8 bases and J shed 3 bases, with 13 bases lying between them. CDR3 length: 13 amino acids. Germline lookup yields CDR1 MNHEY and CDR2 SVGAGI.

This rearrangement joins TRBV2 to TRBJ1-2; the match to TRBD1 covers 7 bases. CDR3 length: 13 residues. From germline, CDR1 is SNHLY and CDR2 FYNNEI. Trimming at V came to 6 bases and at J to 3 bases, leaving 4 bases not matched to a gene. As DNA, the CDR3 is TGTGCCAGCAGCGCTGACAGGGACTATGGCTACACCTTC. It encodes CASSADRDYGYTF. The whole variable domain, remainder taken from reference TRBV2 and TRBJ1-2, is EPEVTQTPSHQVTQMGQEVILRCVPISNHLYFYWYRQILGQKVEFLVSFYNNEISEKSEIFDDQFSVERPDGSNFTLKIRSTKLEDSAMYFCASSADRDYGYTFGSGTRLTVV.

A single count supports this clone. The CDR3 reads CASSRREGRNTEAFF. The CDR3, as DNA: TGTGCCAGCAGCCGACGGGAGGGGAGGAACACTGAAGCTTTCTTT. The chain recombines TRBV5-5 with TRBJ1-1; weak D call: TRBD1 (5 bases). Germline values: CDR1 SGHKS, CDR2 YYEKEE (reference sequence). The CDR3 runs to 15 residues. V lost 4 bases and J 1 base, leaving 14 bases between the germline ends.

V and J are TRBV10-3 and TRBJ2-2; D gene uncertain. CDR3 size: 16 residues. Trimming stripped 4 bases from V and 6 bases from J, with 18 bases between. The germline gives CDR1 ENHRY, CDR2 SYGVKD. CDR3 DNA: TGTGCCATCAGTGGGAACCAAGCCGGGTCCTCCGGGGAGCTGTTTTTT. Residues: CAISGNQAGSSGELFF.

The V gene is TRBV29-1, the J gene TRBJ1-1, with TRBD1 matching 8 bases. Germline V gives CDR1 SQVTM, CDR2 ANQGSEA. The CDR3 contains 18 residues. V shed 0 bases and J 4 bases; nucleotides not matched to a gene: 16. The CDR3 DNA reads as TGCAGCGTTGAAGAGTTAGGGACAGGCACCCCCCGGGCCACTGAAGCTTTCTTT. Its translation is CSVEELGTGTPRATEAFF.

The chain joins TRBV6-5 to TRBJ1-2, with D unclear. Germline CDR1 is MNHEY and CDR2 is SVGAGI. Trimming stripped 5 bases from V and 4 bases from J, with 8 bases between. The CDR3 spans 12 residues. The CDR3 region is CASSLTPYGYTF. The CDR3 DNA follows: TGTGCCAGCAGTCTAACCCCCTATGGCTACACCTTC.

The CDR3: CASSSSGVLREQYF. The CDR3 DNA reads as TGTGCCAGCAGCTCAAGTGGAGTACTACGGGAGCAGTACTTC. This chain connects TRBV28 to TRBJ2-7; D unresolved. The germline V gene has CDR1 MDHEN and CDR2 SYDVKM. The length of the CDR3 is 14 residues. V lost 6 bases to trimming and J lost 7 bases, with 19 bases between them.

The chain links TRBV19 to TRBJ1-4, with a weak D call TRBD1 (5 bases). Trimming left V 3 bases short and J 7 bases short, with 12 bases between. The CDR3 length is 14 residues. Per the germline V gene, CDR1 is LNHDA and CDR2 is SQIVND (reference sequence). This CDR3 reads CASSMWQGSEKLFF. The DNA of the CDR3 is TGTGCCAGTAGTATGTGGCAGGGAAGTGAAAAACTGTTTTTT.

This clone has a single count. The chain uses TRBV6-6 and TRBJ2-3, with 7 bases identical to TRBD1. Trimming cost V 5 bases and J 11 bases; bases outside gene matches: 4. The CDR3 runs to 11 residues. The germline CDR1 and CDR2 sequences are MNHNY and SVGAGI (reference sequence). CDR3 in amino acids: CASSRDREQYF. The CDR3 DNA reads TGTGCCAGCAGTCGGGACAGAGAGCAGTATTTT.

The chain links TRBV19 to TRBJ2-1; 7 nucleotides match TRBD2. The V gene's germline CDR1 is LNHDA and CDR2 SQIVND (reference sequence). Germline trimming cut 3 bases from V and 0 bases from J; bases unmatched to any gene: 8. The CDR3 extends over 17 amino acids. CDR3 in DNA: TGTGCCAGTAGTATTGGAATAGCGGGCTTCTCCTACAATGAGCAGTTCTTC. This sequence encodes CASSIGIAGFSYNEQFF.

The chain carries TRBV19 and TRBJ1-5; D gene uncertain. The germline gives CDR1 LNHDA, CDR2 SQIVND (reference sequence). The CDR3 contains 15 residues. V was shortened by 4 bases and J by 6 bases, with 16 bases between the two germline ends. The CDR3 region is CASSTGVGLGQPQHF. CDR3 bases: TGTGCCAGTAGTACCGGGGTTGGCTTGGGTCAGCCCCAGCATTTT. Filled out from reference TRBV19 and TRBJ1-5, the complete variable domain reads DGGITQSPKYLFRKEGQNVTLSCEQNLNHDAMYWYRQDPGQGLRLIYYSQIVNDFQKGDIAEGYSVSREKKESFPLTVTSAQKNPTAFYLCASSTGVGLGQPQHFGDGTRLSIL.

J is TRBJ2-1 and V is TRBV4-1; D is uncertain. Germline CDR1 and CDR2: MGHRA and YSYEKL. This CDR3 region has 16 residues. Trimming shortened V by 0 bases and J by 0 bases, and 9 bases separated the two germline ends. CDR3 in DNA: TGCGCCAGCAGCCAAGACGCGGTGGGCTCCTACAATGAGCAGTTCTTC. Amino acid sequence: CASSQDAVGSYNEQFF.